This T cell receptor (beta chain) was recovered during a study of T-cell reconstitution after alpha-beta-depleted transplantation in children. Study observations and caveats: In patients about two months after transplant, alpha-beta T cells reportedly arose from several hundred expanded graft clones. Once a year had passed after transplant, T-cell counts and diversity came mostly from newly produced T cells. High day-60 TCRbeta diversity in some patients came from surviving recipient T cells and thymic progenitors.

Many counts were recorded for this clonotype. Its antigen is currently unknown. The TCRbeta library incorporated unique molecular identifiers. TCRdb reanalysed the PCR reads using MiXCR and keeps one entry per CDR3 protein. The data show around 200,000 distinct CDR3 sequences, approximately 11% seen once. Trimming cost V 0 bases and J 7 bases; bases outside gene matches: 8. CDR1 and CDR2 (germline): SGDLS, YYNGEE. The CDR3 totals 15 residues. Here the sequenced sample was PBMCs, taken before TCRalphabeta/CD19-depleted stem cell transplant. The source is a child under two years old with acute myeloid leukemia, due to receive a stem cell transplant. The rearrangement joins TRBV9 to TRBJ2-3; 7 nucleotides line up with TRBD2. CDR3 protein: CASSVGLAALYTQYF. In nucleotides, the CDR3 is TGTGCCAGCAGCGTAGGGCTAGCGGCCCTTTATACGCAGTATTTT.